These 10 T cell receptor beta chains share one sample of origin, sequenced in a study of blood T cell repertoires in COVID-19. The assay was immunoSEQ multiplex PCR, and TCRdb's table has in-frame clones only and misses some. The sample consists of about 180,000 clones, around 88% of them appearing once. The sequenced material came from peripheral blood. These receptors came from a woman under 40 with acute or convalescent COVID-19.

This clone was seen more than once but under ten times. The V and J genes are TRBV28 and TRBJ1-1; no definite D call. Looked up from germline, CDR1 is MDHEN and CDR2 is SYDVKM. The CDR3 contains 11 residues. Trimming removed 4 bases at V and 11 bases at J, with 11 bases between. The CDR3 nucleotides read TGTGCCAGCAGTTCCCCGACGCGGGCTTTCTTT. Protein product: CASSSPTRAFF.

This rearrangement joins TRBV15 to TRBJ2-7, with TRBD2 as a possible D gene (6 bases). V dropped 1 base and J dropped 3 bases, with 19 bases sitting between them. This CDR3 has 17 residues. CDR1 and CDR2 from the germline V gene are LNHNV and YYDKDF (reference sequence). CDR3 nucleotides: TGTGCCACCAGCAGAGGGTCGCGGGACCTAGGCAACTACGAGCAGTACTTC. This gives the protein CATSRGSRDLGNYEQYF.

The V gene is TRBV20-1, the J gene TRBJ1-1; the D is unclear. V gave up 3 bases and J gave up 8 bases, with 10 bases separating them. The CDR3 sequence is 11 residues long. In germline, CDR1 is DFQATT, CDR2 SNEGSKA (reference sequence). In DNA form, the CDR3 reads TGCAGTGCTAGGGCAGGTCTAGAAGCTTTCTTT. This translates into CSARAGLEAFF.

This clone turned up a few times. DNA for the CDR3: TGTGCCAGCCGCCTTGGACTAGCGGGAGTTGTGCAGTACTTC. This gives the protein CASRLGLAGVVQYF. The chain uses TRBV5-6 and TRBJ2-7; 13 nucleotides match TRBD2. The CDR3 extends over 14 amino acids. Trimming removed 7 bases from V and 9 bases from J; junction bases left unmatched: 10. CDR1 is SGHDT and CDR2 is YYEEEE in the germline V gene.

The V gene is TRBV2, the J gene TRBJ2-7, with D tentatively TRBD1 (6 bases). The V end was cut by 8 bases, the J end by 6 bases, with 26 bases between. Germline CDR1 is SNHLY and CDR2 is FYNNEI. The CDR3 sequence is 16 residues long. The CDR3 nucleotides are TGTGCCAGCCTTAATCTACAAAGGGGGTTAGAGGGCGAGCAGTACTTC. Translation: CASLNLQRGLEGEQYF.

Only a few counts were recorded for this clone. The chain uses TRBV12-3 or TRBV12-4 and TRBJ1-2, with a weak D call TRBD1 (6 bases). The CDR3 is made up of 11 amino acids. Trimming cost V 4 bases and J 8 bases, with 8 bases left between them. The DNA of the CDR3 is TGTGCCAGCAGTTCAGGGGTCGGCTACACCTTC. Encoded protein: CASSSGVGYTF.

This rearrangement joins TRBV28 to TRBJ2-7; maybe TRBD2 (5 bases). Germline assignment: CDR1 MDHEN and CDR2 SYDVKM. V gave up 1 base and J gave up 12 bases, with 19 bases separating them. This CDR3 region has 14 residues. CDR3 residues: CASSLSLAPGSPYF. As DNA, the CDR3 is TGTGCCAGCAGTTTATCCCTCGCCCCGGGGTCTCCGTACTTC.

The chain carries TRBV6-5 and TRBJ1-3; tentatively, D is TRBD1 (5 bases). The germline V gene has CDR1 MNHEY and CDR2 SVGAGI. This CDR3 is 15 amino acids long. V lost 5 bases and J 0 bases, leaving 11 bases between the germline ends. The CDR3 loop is CASSQQADSGNTIYF. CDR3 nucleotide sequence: TGTGCCAGCAGTCAACAGGCCGACTCTGGAAACACCATATATTTT.

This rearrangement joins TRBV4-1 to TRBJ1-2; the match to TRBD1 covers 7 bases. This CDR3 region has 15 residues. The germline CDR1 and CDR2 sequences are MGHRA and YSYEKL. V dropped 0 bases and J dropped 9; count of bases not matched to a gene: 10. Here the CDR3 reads CASSQEGGGGRSYTF. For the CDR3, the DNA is TGCGCCAGCAGCCAAGAAGGAGGAGGGGGCAGGAGCTACACCTTC.

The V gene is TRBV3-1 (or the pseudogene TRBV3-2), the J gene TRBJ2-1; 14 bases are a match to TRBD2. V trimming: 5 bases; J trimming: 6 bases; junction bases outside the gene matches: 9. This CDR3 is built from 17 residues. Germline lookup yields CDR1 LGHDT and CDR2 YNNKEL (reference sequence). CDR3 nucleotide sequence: TGTGCCAGCAGCTTCCGCCTTGGGACTAGCGGGAGCAATGAGCAGTTCTTC. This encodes CASSFRLGTSGSNEQFF.